This T cell receptor (beta chain) was captured in a study of CD8+CD57+ T cells in acquired aplastic anemia. Study-level information: Healthy donors gave approximately 9.8 million reads on average for CD4+ cells. Study conclusions and caveats: More than 25 was the count of CD8+ CDR3 sequences that patients shared with controls.

On this clonotype: Antigen: not known. The junction shows a germline mismatch at one end, possibly a read error.

The study profiled TCR beta VDJ and CDR3 using genomic DNA as template. TCRdb reprocessed the reads with MiXCR, giving one entry per CDR3 protein. The sample has around 230,000 distinct CDR3 sequences, 61% seen once. The sequence was collected from a human donor in good health. Sequenced material: sorted CD4+, CD8+, or CD8+CD57+ T cells (not recorded which) from PBMCs.

The CDR3 region has the DNA TGTGCCAGCAGTTACTCGGAGGGGATTTCATTC. It yields the protein CASSYSEGISF. The gene calls are TRBV6-1 and TRBJ2-5, with a possible D match to TRBD2 (6 bases). CDR1 and CDR2 (germline): MNHNS, SASEGT. The CDR3 totals 11 residues.